Below, one TCR beta chain is given with its context. Its matching antigen is unknown. This sample stems from a study of OX40 agonist ivuxolimab in advanced cancers. Across the whole study: Those treated in dose escalation had hepatocellular carcinoma, melanoma, renal cell cancer or head and neck cancer.

The CDR3 runs to 15 residues. The germline V gene encodes CDR1 MNHNS and CDR2 SASEGT. Trimming at V came to 6 bases and at J to 5 bases, leaving 10 bases not matched to a gene. Study-level findings and limits: Relatively little clonal expansion, among the lowest observed, appeared in partial responders at 0.1-3.0 mg/kg. CD8+ T cells showed, on average, more clonal expansion than CD4+ cells.

TCRdb keeps only in-frame clones here, not all; method: immunoSEQ multiplex PCR. The sample has 50,000 or so clones, approximately 90% seen once. The receptor was derived from an adult with an advanced solid tumor such as melanoma, head and neck, liver or kidney cancer. The source was CD4+ or CD8+ T cells sorted from blood, collected in a trial of the OX40 agonist ivuxolimab. The chain uses TRBV6-1 and TRBJ1-5; 7 nucleotides align to TRBD1. CDR3 region: CASSGRGQGHQPQHF. In DNA form, the CDR3 reads TGTGCCAGCAGCGGGAGGGGGCAGGGGCATCAGCCCCAGCATTTT.